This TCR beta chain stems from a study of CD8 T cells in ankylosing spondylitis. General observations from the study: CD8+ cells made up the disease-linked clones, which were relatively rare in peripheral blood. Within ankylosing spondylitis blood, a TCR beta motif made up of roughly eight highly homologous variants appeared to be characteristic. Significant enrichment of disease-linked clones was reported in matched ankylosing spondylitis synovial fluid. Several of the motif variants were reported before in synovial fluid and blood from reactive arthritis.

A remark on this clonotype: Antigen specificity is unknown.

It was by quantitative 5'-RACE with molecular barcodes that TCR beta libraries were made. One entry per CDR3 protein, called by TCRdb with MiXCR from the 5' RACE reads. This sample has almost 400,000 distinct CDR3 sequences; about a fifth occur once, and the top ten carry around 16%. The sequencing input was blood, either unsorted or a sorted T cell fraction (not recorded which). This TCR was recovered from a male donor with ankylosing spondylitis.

The CDR3 nucleotides read TGTGCCAGCTCAACTACTTACAGGGAGAACACTGAAGCTTTCTTT. Its translation is CASSTTYRENTEAFF. The V and J genes are TRBV18 and TRBJ1-1; D perhaps matches TRBD1 (6 bases). Germline V CDR1 and CDR2: KGHSH, LQKENI. The germline V and J ends were trimmed by 5 bases and 1 base, with 14 bases remaining between them. The CDR3 is 15 residues long.